The 30 T cell receptor beta chains in this list originate from one sample, sequenced in a study of T cell changes during pregnancy in multiple sclerosis. Produced via immunoSEQ multiplex PCR; TCRdb's table is partial and in-frame only. The table shows 90,000 to 120,000 clones, with 85% to 95% occurring only once. The input for sequencing was peripheral blood, taken before pregnancy. These receptors all come from a female donor with multiple sclerosis, enrolled in a pregnancy study.

The chain is built from TRBV9 and TRBJ2-5, with 7 positions matching TRBD2. V was pared by 0 bases and J by 5 bases, with 7 bases of the junction left unmatched. The CDR3 has 15 amino acids. Looked up from germline, CDR1 is SGDLS and CDR2 is YYNGEE. The CDR3 coding sequence is TGTGCCAGCAGCGTAGGTGGCGGGAGCGGGGAGACCCAGTACTTC. Residues: CASSVGGGSGETQYF.

V and J are TRBV6-1 and TRBJ2-7, with 9 bases lining up with TRBD1. The CDR3 has 17 amino acids. CDR1 and CDR2 from the germline V gene are MNHNS and SASEGT. V shed 2 bases and J 2 bases; nucleotides not matched to a gene: 10. The CDR3 sequence: CASSERTPGQGAYEQYF. CDR3 nucleotide sequence: TGTGCCAGCAGTGAACGGACCCCGGGACAGGGAGCCTACGAGCAGTACTTC.

This clone appeared once. The V gene is TRBV4-2, the J gene TRBJ2-1, with D perhaps matching TRBD2 (6 bases). This CDR3 is built from 15 residues. Germline V gene data show CDR1 as LGHNA and CDR2 as YNFKEQ. The V and J ends lost 4 bases and 8 bases respectively, with 18 bases between them. CDR3 sequence reads: CASSPKRALFDEQFF. The CDR3 nucleotides are TGTGCCAGCAGCCCAAAGCGGGCTTTGTTCGATGAGCAGTTCTTC.

The rearrangement uses TRBV23-1 and TRBJ2-7, with 8 bases fitting TRBD1. TRBV23-1 is designated an ORF whose function remains uncertain. The CDR3 contains 14 residues. Trimming at V came to 6 bases and at J to 4 bases, leaving 8 bases not matched to a gene. DNA of the CDR3: TGCGCCAGCAGGATTACCAGGGGGCTGTACGAGCAGTACTTC. It translates to CASRITRGLYEQYF.

The rearrangement uses TRBV14 and TRBJ1-1; weak D call: TRBD1 (5 bases). CDR3 size: 14 residues. The V gene's germline CDR1 is SGHDN and CDR2 FVKESK. V was trimmed by 2 bases and J by 1 base, leaving 8 bases between them. The CDR3 here is CASSQRGENTEAFF. The CDR3 bases are TGTGCCAGCAGCCAACGGGGGGAGAACACTGAAGCTTTCTTT.

The DNA of the CDR3 is TGTGCCAGCAGCGCTAGCGCGAACACCGGGGAGCTGTTTTTT. Translation gives CASSASANTGELFF. This chain connects TRBV11-2 to TRBJ2-2; TRBD2 might be the D (6 bases). V lost 5 bases to trimming and J lost 0 bases, with 7 bases between them. This CDR3 is 14 amino acids long. CDR1 SGHAT and CDR2 FQNNGV come from the germline V gene. Full variable domain (outside the CDR3, taken from reference TRBV11-2 and TRBJ2-2): EAGVAQSPRYKIIEKRQSVAFWCNPISGHATLYWYQQILGQGPKLLIQFQNNGVVDDSQLPKDRFSAERLKGVDSTLKIQPAKLEDSAVYLCASSASANTGELFFGEGSRLTVL.

This chain uses TRBV7-2 with TRBJ1-5; perhaps TRBD1 as D (6 bases). Trimming shortened V by 5 bases and J by 4 bases, and 15 bases separated the two germline ends. Germline-derived CDR1 and CDR2 are SGHTA and FQGNSA. This CDR3 has 15 residues. In DNA form, the CDR3 reads TGTGCCAGCAGCCCGAACAGGGTTGGGAATCAGCCCCAGCATTTT. It codes for CASSPNRVGNQPQHF. Filled out from reference TRBV7-2 and TRBJ1-5, the complete variable domain reads GAGVSQSPSNKVTEKGKDVELRCDPISGHTALYWYRQSLGQGLEFLIYFQGNSAPDKSGLPSDRFSAERTGGSVSTLTIQRTQQEDSAVYLCASSPNRVGNQPQHFGDGTRLSIL.

The rearrangement joins TRBV19 to TRBJ2-4, with TRBD1 identical over 8 bases. Germline CDR1 reads LNHDA; CDR2 reads SQIVND (reference sequence). The CDR3 sequence is 17 residues long. The J segment lost 3 bases and the V segment lost 5 bases, leaving 12 bases of the junction unmatched. The CDR3 region is CASSPLDRVVVKNIQYF. In nucleotides, the CDR3 is TGTGCCAGTAGTCCCCTGGACAGGGTGGTTGTCAAAAACATTCAGTACTTC.

This rearrangement joins TRBV20-1 to TRBJ2-7, with D tentatively TRBD2 (6 bases). The V gene lost 3 bases and the J gene lost 7 bases, with 10 bases spanning the gap. Per germline, CDR1 DFQATT and CDR2 SNEGSKA (reference sequence). The CDR3 consists of 11 residues. Here the CDR3 reads CSARRGGEQYF. The DNA for the CDR3 is TGCAGTGCTAGGAGGGGAGGTGAGCAGTACTTC.

The rearrangement uses TRBV19 and TRBJ2-7; possibly TRBD1 for D (6 bases). The CDR3 covers 15 residues. Per the germline V gene, CDR1 is LNHDA and CDR2 is SQIVND (reference sequence). Trimming took 1 base from V and 0 from J, leaving 10 bases between them. Here the CDR3 reads CASSIVTGSSYEQYF. CDR3 DNA sequence: TGTGCCAGTAGTATAGTAACAGGGAGCTCCTACGAGCAGTACTTC.

The chain joins TRBV19 to TRBJ1-3; 9 bases fit TRBD1. The CDR3 contains 18 residues. The germline CDR1 and CDR2 sequences are LNHDA and SQIVND (reference sequence). With 6 bases clipped from V and 2 bases from J, the junction kept 14 bases outside the gene matches. The CDR3 loop reads CASRHSGTGIKTGNTIYF. CDR3 DNA: TGTGCCAGTAGACACTCCGGGACAGGGATCAAAACTGGAAACACCATATATTTT.

The V gene is TRBV5-1, the J gene TRBJ2-1; perhaps TRBD2 as D (5 bases). The CDR3 extends over 16 amino acids. Between the trimmed V and J ends, which lost 0 bases and 0 bases, there was a span of 10 bases. The germline V gene encodes CDR1 SGHRS and CDR2 YFSETQ. CDR3 region: CASSLVSGTSYNEQFF. The DNA for the CDR3 is TGCGCCAGCAGCTTGGTCTCGGGAACCTCCTACAATGAGCAGTTCTTC.

The chain combines TRBV6-5 with TRBJ2-3, with 8 bases aligning to TRBD1. Losses at the gene ends were 8 bases for V and 4 bases for J; bases not matched to a gene: 11. Germline lookup yields CDR1 MNHEY and CDR2 SVGAGI. This CDR3 is 15 amino acids long. CDR3 region: CASHYLDRAADTQYF. CDR3 DNA: TGTGCCAGCCATTATCTGGACAGGGCGGCAGATACGCAGTATTTT.

The V gene is TRBV29-1, the J gene TRBJ2-7, with 9 nucleotides matching TRBD2. The CDR3 extends over 16 amino acids. Per the germline V gene, CDR1 is SQVTM and CDR2 is ANQGSEA. V was pared by 5 bases and J by 2 bases, with 13 bases of the junction left unmatched. The DNA of the CDR3 is TGCAGCGTTCGGGGGGGCGAGCGGGGGGTGACCTACGAGCAGTACTTC. Encoded protein: CSVRGGERGVTYEQYF.

The CDR3 sequence: CASSSDRAQETQYF. DNA for the CDR3: TGTGCCAGCAGCTCGGACAGAGCGCAAGAGACCCAGTACTTC. V gene TRBV5-6 combines with J gene TRBJ2-5; D perhaps matches TRBD1 (6 bases). V shed 3 bases and J shed 2 bases, with 11 bases lying between them. The germline V gene has CDR1 SGHDT and CDR2 YYEEEE. This CDR3 is 14 amino acids long.

The CDR3 nucleotides read TGTGCCAGCACGGACAGCCTCAATCAGCCCCAGCATTTT. Its translation is CASTDSLNQPQHF. The chain joins TRBV27 to TRBJ1-5; TRBD1 is a possible D gene (6 bases). CDR1 is MNHEY and CDR2 is SMNVEV in the germline V gene (reference sequence). This CDR3 has 13 residues. Trimming took off 7 bases at V and 3 bases at J, with 10 bases between the two ends.

This chain connects TRBV10-3 to TRBJ2-5, with a weak D call TRBD2 (6 bases). This CDR3 is built from 14 residues. CDR1 and CDR2 (germline): ENHRY, SYGVKD. Trimming shortened V by 8 bases and J by 2 bases, and 15 bases separated the two germline ends. The CDR3 spells CAIARDFVQETQYF. For the CDR3, the DNA is TGTGCCATCGCCCGGGACTTTGTACAAGAGACCCAGTACTTC.

J is TRBJ2-7 and V is TRBV7-2; D is unclear. There are 13 residues in the CDR3. Germline CDR1 and CDR2: SGHTA and FQGNSA. V was trimmed by 0 bases and J by 3 bases, leaving 6 bases between them. The DNA for the CDR3 is TGTGCCAGCAGCTTAGCCAGGTACTACGAGCAGTACTTC. Translated, it gives CASSLARYYEQYF. Based on the CDR3 plus reference TRBV7-2 and TRBJ2-7, the full variable domain is GAGVSQSPSNKVTEKGKDVELRCDPISGHTALYWYRQSLGQGLEFLIYFQGNSAPDKSGLPSDRFSAERTGGSVSTLTIQRTQQEDSAVYLCASSLARYYEQYFGPGTRLTVT.

This clone was observed once. V and J are TRBV12-5 and TRBJ2-1; D uncertain. The CDR3 is 10 amino acids. Germline V gene sequence: CDR1 LGHNT, CDR2 FRNRAP. V dropped 5 bases and J dropped 9 bases, with 5 bases sitting between them. This CDR3 is CASGGPEQFF. CDR3 sequence (DNA): TGTGCTAGTGGTGGGCCTGAGCAGTTCTTC. The full variable domain, completed using reference TRBV12-5 and TRBJ2-1, is DARVTQTPRHKVTEMGQEVTMRCQPILGHNTVFWYRQTMMQGLELLAYFRNRAPLDDSGMPKDRFSAEMPDATLATLKIQPSEPRDSAVYFCASGGPEQFFGPGTRLTVL.

V gene TRBV27 combines with J gene TRBJ2-7; TRBD2 is a possible D gene (5 bases). The V gene lost 6 bases and the J gene lost 6 bases, with 9 bases spanning the gap. The germline CDR1 and CDR2 sequences are MNHEY and SMNVEV (reference sequence). The CDR3 runs to 11 residues. CDR3 sequence reads: CASRWGVEQYF. CDR3 nucleotide sequence: TGTGCCAGCAGGTGGGGAGTCGAGCAGTACTTC.

Comment on this clone: This sample includes further DNA sequences coding for the same CDR3. J is TRBJ2-2 and V is TRBV11-2; 8 bases line up with TRBD2. The germline gives CDR1 SGHAT, CDR2 FQNNGV. The length of the CDR3 is 16 residues. The junction had 6 bases not matched to a gene; V was cut back by 6 bases and J by 0 bases. As DNA, the CDR3 is TGTGCCAGCAGACGGCCGGGACTAGCGAACACCGGGGAGCTGTTTTTT. Its translation is CASRRPGLANTGELFF.

The chain couples TRBV5-1 to TRBJ2-2; TRBD2 agrees at 7 bases. With V trimmed by 4 bases and J by 8 bases, 11 bases remained unmatched. The CDR3 is made up of 15 amino acids. Germline V gives CDR1 SGHRS, CDR2 YFSETQ. The CDR3 DNA sequence: TGCGCCAGCAGCCTGACGACTAGCTCCGAAGGGGAGCTGTTTTTT. It translates to CASSLTTSSEGELFF. The full variable domain, with the rest looked up from reference TRBV5-1 and TRBJ2-2, is KAGVTQTPRYLIKTRGQQVTLSCSPISGHRSVSWYQQTPGQGLQFLFEYFSETQRNKGNFPGRFSGRQFSNSRSEMNVSTLELGDSALYLCASSLTTSSEGELFFGEGSRLTVL.

The genes are TRBV9 and TRBJ2-1; a weak D match, TRBD2 (5 bases). Germline CDR1 SGDLS, CDR2 YYNGEE. Trimming cost V 4 bases and J 12 bases, with 11 bases left between them. The length of the CDR3 is 11 residues. The CDR3 nucleotides read TGTGCCAGCAGCCCCGGGGTGCCGCAGTTCTTC. This sequence encodes CASSPGVPQFF. The full variable domain, rest sourced from reference TRBV9 and TRBJ2-1, is DSGVTQTPKHLITATGQRVTLRCSPRSGDLSVYWYQQSLDQGLQFLIQYYNGEERAKGNILERFSAQQFPDLHSELNLSSLELGDSALYFCASSPGVPQFFGPGTRLTVL.

This rearrangement joins TRBV19 to TRBJ1-2; D remains unclear. Trimming removed 3 bases at V and 8 bases at J, with 10 bases between. This CDR3 has 12 amino acids. CDR1 is LNHDA and CDR2 is SQIVND in the germline V gene (reference sequence). CDR3 DNA sequence: TGTGCCAGTAGTATCGAGGGCCTCGGCTACACCTTC. Its translation: CASSIEGLGYTF.

The gene calls are TRBV30 and TRBJ2-1, with D possibly TRBD2 on 6 matching bases. V was cut by 6 bases and J by 12 bases, with 15 bases left in between. The length of the CDR3 is 11 residues. The germline gives CDR1 GTSNPN, CDR2 SVGIG (reference sequence). The CDR3 DNA follows: TGTGCCTGTGAGACCGGAGGGCTGCAGTTCTTC. It codes for CACETGGLQFF. The variable domain in full, completed from reference TRBV30 and TRBJ2-1, reads SQTIHQWPATLVQPVGSPLSLECTVEGTSNPNLYWYRQAAGRGLQLLFYSVGIGQISSEVPQNLSASRPQDRQFILSSKKLLLSDSGFYLCACETGGLQFFGPGTRLTVL.

Details on this clone: The sample has other DNA sequences that encode this CDR3 too. J is TRBJ2-1 and V is TRBV5-4; perhaps TRBD2 as D (5 bases). Trimming shortened V by 1 base and J by 3 bases, and 8 bases separated the two germline ends. Germline loops: CDR1 SGHNT, CDR2 YYREEE (reference sequence). This CDR3 is built from 14 residues. The CDR3 coding sequence is TGTGCCAGCAGCTTGCGGGGAATCTACAATGAGCAGTTCTTC. Translated: CASSLRGIYNEQFF.

The V call is TRBV25-1, the J call TRBJ1-1; 10 positions match TRBD1. This CDR3 has 14 residues. Germline CDR1 is MGHDK and CDR2 is SYGVNS. The junction had 1 base not matched to a gene; V was cut back by 3 bases and J by 3 bases. The DNA for the CDR3 is TGTGCCAGCAGTGACGGGACAGGGGACACTGAAGCTTTCTTT. The encoded protein is CASSDGTGDTEAFF. The entire variable domain, with the rest obtained from reference TRBV25-1 and TRBJ1-1, is as follows: EADIYQTPRYLVIGTGKKITLECSQTMGHDKMYWYQQDPGMELHLIHYSYGVNSTEKGDLSSESTVSRIRTEHFPLTLESARPSHTSQYLCASSDGTGDTEAFFGQGTRLTVV.

The chain recombines TRBV4-1 with TRBJ2-3; D perhaps matches TRBD2 (6 bases). Germline V gene lookup returns CDR1 MGHRA and CDR2 YSYEKL. V shed 1 base and J shed 6 bases, with 14 bases lying between them. The CDR3 covers 15 residues. The CDR3 region has the DNA TGCGCCAGCAGCCAAGTTCCGGGAGTTCCCGATACGCAGTATTTT. Its translation: CASSQVPGVPDTQYF.

The DNA of the CDR3 is TGTGCCAGCAGTTCCCTAGGAAACTACGAGCAGTACTTC. Encoded protein: CASSSLGNYEQYF. This chain connects TRBV27 to TRBJ2-7, with D uncertain. Per germline, CDR1 MNHEY and CDR2 SMNVEV (reference sequence). The CDR3 runs to 13 residues. V shed 4 bases and J shed 3 bases, with 10 bases lying between them.

V is TRBV15 and J is TRBJ2-3; TRBD2 might be the D (6 bases). CDR1 is LNHNV, CDR2 YYDKDF, per germline (reference sequence). With 5 bases removed from V and 3 bases from J, the gap between germline ends came to 15 bases. This CDR3 comprises 15 residues. CDR3 nucleotides: TGTGCCACCAGCGGCAGCGGGCGGCGGACAGATACGCAGTATTTT. It codes for CATSGSGRRTDTQYF.